A selection of T cell receptor beta chains follows, all from one sample in a study of CXCR3-negative and CXCR3-positive naive CD8 T cells. TCRdb reprocessed the 5' RACE reads and reports one entry per CDR3 protein, with no DNA. The repertoire table contains over 35,000 distinct CDR3 sequences. Sequenced material: naive CXCR3- CD8+ T cells from blood. All receptors derive from a human donor in good health. Some clones in this sample may be carry-over from other donors' samples. The CDR3 runs from the conserved cysteine through the conserved F or W.

j_call v_call cdr3_aa
TRBJ1-5 TRBV21-1 CASEQRQGNQPQHF
TRBJ2-5 TRBV19 CASSLTGGGETQYF
TRBJ2-3 TRBV12-3/TRBV12-4 CASSFPDSGRGTDTQYF
TRBJ2-6 TRBV27 CASSLSGANVLTF
TRBJ2-7 TRBV9 CASSFRDRGYEQYF
TRBJ2-3 TRBV28 CASSTRDRGPDTQYF
TRBJ1-1 TRBV9 CASSVEGGPNTEAFF
TRBJ1-2 TRBV24-1 CATSDDGTPYYGYTF
TRBJ2-1 TRBV4-2 CASSQGEASDEQFF
TRBJ2-2 TRBV28 CASSLAPYTGELFF
TRBJ2-1 TRBV5-5 CASSLAGNEQFF
TRBJ1-1 TRBV5-1 CASSYRTESMNTEAFF
TRBJ2-3 TRBV4-2 CASSQGLAGGPSTDTQYF
TRBJ2-7 TRBV6-2/TRBV6-3 CASSYSDRTGYEQYF
TRBJ2-7 TRBV27 CASSSGDAYYEQYF
TRBJ2-5 TRBV29-1 CSVEQGSQETQYF
TRBJ2-3 TRBV20-1 CSAIPLAGGPTDTQYF
TRBJ1-1 TRBV29-1 CSGRQGEVNTEAFF
TRBJ2-7 TRBV20-1 CSALGQGYEQYF
TRBJ2-7 TRBV28 CASSLSSYSEQYF
TRBJ2-7 TRBV10-3 CAISGPPKVYEQYF
TRBJ2-1 TRBV7-6 CASSPGLAGDNEQFF
TRBJ1-5 TRBV13 CASSPGMEQPQHF
TRBJ2-5 TRBV4-3 CASSQDFGSLQETQYF
TRBJ2-2 TRBV20-1 CSATTQIGELFF
TRBJ2-5 TRBV7-6 CASSFPDSTKGQETQYF
TRBJ1-5 TRBV4-2 CASSQEMEGNSNQPQHF
TRBJ1-2 TRBV20-1 CSCAMQDGEIGYTF
TRBJ2-2 TRBV5-1 CASSLIRGSGELFF
TRBJ2-1 TRBV19 CASSIDRGELNEQFF
TRBJ2-4 TRBV28 CASSLYRGAPGNIQYF
TRBJ2-5 TRBV14 CASSRAKEEGLSGLDLQETQYF
TRBJ2-1 TRBV29-1 CSVLQGSNEQFF
TRBJ2-1 TRBV20-1 CSANQGGQDNEQFF
TRBJ1-1 TRBV30 CAWSVQGVNTEAFF
TRBJ1-1 TRBV29-1 CSVNALRDRAMNTEAFF
TRBJ2-1 TRBV9 CASSVVGAGGSYNEQFF
TRBJ1-5 TRBV12-3/TRBV12-4 CASSGGQPQHF
TRBJ2-7 TRBV13 CASSSHRGTYEQYF
TRBJ2-2 TRBV7-6 CASSFTPANTGELFF
TRBJ1-2 TRBV5-6 CASSSGTGVYGYTF
TRBJ2-5 TRBV7-9 CASSLIEETQYF
TRBJ1-2 TRBV15 CATRRYAQQDNYGYTF
TRBJ2-2 TRBV6-6 CASSPSEGRELFF
TRBJ2-5 TRBV28 CASSLGQGAWETQYF